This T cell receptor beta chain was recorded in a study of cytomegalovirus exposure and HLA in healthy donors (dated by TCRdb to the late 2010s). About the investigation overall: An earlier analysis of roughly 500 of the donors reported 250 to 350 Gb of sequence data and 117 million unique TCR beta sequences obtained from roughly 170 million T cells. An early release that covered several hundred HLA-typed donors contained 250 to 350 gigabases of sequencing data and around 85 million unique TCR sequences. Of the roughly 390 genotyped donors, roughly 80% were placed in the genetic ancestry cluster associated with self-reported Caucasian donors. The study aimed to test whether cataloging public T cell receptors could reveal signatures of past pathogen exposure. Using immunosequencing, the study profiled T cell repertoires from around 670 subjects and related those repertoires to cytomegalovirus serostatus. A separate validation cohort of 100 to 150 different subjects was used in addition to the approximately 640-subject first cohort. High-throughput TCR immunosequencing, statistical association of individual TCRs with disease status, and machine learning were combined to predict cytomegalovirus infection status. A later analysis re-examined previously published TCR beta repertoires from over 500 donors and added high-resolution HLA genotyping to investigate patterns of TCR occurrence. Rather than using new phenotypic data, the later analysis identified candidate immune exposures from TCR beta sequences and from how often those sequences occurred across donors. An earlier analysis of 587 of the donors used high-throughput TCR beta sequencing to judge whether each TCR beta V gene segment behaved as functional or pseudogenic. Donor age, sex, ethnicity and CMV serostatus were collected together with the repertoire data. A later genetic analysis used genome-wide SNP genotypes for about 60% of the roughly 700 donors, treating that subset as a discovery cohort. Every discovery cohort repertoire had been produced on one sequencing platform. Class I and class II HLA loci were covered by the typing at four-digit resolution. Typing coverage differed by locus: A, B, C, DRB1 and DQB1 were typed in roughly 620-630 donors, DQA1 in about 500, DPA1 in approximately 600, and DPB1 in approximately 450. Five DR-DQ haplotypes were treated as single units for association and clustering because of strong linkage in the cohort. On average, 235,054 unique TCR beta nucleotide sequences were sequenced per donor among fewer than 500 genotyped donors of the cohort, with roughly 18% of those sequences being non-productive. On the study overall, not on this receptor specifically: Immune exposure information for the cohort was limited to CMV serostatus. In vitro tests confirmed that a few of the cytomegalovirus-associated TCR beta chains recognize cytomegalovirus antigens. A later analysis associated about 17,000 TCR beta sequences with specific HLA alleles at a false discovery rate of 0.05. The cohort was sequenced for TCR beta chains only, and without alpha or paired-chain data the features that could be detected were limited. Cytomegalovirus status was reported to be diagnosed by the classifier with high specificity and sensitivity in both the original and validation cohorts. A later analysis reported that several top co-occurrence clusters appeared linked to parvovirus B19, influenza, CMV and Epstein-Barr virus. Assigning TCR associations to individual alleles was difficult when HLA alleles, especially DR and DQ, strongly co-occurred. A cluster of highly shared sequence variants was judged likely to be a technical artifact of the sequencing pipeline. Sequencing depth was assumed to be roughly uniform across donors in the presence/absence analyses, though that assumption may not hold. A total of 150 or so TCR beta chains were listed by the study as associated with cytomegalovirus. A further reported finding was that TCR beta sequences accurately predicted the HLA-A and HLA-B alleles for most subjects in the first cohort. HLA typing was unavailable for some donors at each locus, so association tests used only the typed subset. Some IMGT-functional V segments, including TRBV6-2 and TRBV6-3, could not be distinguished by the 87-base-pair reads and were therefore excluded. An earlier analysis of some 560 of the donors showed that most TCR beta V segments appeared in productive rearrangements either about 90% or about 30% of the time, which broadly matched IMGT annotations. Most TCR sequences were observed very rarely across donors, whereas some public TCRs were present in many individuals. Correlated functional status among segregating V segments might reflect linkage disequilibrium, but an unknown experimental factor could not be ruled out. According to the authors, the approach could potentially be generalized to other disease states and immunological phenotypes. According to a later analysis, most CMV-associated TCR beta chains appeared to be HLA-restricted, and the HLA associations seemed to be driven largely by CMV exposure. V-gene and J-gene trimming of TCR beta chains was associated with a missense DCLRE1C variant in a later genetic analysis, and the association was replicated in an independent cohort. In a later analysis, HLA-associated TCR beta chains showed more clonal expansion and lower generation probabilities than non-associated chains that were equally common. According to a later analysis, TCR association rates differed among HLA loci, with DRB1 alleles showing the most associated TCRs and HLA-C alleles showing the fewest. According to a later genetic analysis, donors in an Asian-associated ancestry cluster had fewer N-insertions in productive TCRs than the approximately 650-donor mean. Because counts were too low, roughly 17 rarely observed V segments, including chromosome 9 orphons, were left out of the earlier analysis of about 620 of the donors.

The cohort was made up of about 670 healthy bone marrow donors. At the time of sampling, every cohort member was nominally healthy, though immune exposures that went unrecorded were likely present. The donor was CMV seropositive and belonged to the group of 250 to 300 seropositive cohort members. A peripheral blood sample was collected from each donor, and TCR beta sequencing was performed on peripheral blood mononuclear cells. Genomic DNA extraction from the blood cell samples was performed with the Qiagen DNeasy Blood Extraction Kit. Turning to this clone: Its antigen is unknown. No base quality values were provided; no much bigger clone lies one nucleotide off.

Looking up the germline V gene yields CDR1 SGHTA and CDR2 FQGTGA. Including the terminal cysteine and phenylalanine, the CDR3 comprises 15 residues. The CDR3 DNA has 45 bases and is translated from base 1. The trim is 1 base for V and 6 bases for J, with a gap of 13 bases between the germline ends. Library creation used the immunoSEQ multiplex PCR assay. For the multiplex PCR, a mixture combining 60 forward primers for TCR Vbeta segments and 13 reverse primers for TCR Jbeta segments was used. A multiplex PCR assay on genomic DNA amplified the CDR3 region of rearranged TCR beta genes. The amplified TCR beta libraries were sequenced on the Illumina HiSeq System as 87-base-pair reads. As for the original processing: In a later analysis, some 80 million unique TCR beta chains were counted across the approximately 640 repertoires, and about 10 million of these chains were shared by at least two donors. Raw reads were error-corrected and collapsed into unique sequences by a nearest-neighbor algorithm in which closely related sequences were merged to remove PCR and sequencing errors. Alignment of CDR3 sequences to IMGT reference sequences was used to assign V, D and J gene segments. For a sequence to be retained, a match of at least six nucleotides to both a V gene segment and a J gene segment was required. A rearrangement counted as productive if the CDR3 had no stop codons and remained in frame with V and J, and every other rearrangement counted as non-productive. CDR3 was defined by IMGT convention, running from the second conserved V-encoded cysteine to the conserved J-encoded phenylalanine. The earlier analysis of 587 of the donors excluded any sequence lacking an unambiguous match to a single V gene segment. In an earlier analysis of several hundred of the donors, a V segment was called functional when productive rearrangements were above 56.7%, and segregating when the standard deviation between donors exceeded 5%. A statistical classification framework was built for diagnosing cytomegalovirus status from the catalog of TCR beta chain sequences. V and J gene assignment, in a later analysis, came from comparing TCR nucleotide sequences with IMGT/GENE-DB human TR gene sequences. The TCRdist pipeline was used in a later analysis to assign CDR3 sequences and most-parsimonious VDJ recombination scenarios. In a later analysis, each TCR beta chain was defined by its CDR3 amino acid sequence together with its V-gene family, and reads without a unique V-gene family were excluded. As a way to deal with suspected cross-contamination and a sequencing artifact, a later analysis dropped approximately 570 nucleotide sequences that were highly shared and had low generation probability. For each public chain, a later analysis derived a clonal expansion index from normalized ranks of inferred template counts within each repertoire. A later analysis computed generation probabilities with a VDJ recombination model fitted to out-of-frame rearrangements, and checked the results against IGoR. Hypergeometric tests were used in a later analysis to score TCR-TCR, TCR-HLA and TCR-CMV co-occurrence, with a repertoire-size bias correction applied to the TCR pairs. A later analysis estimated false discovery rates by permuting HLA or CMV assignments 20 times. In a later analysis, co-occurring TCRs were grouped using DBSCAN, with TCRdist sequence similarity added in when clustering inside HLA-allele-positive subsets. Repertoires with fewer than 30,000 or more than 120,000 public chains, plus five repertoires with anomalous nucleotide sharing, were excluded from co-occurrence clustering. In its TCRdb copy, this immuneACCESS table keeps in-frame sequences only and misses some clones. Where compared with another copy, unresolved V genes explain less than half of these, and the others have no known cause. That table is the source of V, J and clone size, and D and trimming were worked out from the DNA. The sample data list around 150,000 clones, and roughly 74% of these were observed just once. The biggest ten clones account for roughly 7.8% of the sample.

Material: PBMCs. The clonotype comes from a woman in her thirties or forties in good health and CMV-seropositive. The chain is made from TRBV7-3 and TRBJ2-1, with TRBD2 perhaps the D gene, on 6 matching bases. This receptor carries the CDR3 CASSLIGGVGNEQFF. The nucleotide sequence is TGTGCCAGCAGCTTAATCGGGGGAGTGGGCAATGAGCAGTTCTTC.